These 12 T cell receptor beta chains were all obtained from the same sample, sequenced in a study of T cell changes during pregnancy in multiple sclerosis. TCRdb's table, derived via immunoSEQ multiplex PCR, lists solely in-frame clones and lacks some. The sample includes tens of thousands of clones, approximately 94% seen only once; the top ten take more than 4%. Material: CD8+ T cells from peripheral blood mononuclear cells, obtained in the first trimester of pregnancy. All receptors come from a female donor with multiple sclerosis, enrolled in a pregnancy study.

This chain uses TRBV7-2 with TRBJ1-1; a possible D gene is TRBD1 (6 bases). V lost 3 bases to trimming and J lost 3 bases, with 11 bases between them. Germline values: CDR1 SGHTA, CDR2 FQGNSA. The CDR3 spans 14 residues. The CDR3 spells CASSFRDTYTEAFF. CDR3 in DNA: TGTGCCAGCAGCTTCCGGGACACCTACACTGAAGCTTTCTTT.

The CDR3 bases are TGTGCCAGCAGTTCAGGGTCCTACGAGCAGTACTTC. It is translated as CASSSGSYEQYF. The chain combines TRBV27 with TRBJ2-7; perhaps TRBD1 as D (5 bases). There are 12 residues in the CDR3. V was pared by 4 bases and J by 1 base, with 5 bases between. Germline V CDR1 and CDR2: MNHEY, SMNVEV (reference sequence).

This chain links TRBV27 with TRBJ2-2; 8 bases line up with TRBD2. The V gene end was trimmed by 8 bases and the J gene end by 10 bases; junction bases not matched to a gene: 12. Germline CDR1 MNHEY, CDR2 SMNVEV (reference sequence). The CDR3 loop spans 14 amino acids. CDR3 in DNA: TGTGCCAGCTGGCGGGGGGTGGGGGCGGTGGAGCTGTTTTTT. It specifies CASWRGVGAVELFF.

The chain joins TRBV13 to TRBJ2-4; tentative D call: TRBD1 (7 bases). Germline V gives CDR1 PRHDT, CDR2 FYEKMQ (reference sequence). Trimming removed 3 bases from V and 1 base from J, with 13 bases in between. There are 16 residues in the CDR3. This chain's CDR3 is CASSFRQGGAKNIQYF. The CDR3 DNA follows: TGTGCCAGCAGCTTCCGACAGGGAGGCGCCAAAAACATTCAGTACTTC. Filled out from reference TRBV13 and TRBJ2-4, the complete variable domain reads AAGVIQSPRHLIKEKRETATLKCYPIPRHDTVYWYQQGPGQDPQFLISFYEKMQSDKGSIPDRFSAQQFSDYHSELNMSSLELGDSALYFCASSFRQGGAKNIQYFGAGTRLSVL.

This clone has just one count. This chain connects TRBV30 to TRBJ2-3; the D is unclear. There are 12 residues in the CDR3. CDR1 GTSNPN and CDR2 SVGIG come from the germline V gene (reference sequence). Deletions cut 6 bases from V and 6 bases from J, with 13 bases between. In DNA form, the CDR3 reads TGTGCCTGTTCCCCTACTCGGGATACGCAGTATTTT. It specifies CACSPTRDTQYF.

CDR3 sequence: CASSPGPVLAGGGADTQYF. The CDR3 DNA follows: TGTGCCAGCAGCCCCGGGCCGGTACTAGCGGGGGGCGGGGCAGATACGCAGTATTTT. The chain combines TRBV9 with TRBJ2-3, with TRBD2 matching 12 bases. The length of the CDR3 is 19 residues. Germline lookup yields CDR1 SGDLS and CDR2 YYNGEE. The V segment lost 4 bases and the J segment 4 bases; nucleotides outside the gene matches: 16.

The chain joins TRBV27 to TRBJ1-1; D remains unclear. Germline V CDR1 and CDR2: MNHEY, SMNVEV (reference sequence). Trimming took 4 bases from V and 6 from J, leaving 9 bases between them. This CDR3 contains 12 residues. CDR3 loop: CASSSGLAEAFF. The CDR3 coding sequence is TGTGCCAGCAGTTCGGGGTTGGCTGAAGCTTTCTTT.

This clone was seen only once. This chain joins TRBV7-6 and TRBJ2-1; weak D call: TRBD2 (5 bases). V dropped 4 bases and J dropped 8 bases, with 9 bases sitting between them. There are 12 residues in the CDR3. Germline CDR1 and CDR2: SGHVS and FNYEAQ. Here the CDR3 DNA reads TGTGCCAGCAGCTCGAGGGTTGATGAGCAGTTCTTC. Its protein product is CASSSRVDEQFF.

The chain carries TRBV19 and TRBJ1-5; weak D call: TRBD1 (5 bases). CDR3 size: 13 residues. With 10 bases removed from V and 1 base from J, the gap between germline ends came to 11 bases. Germline V lookup: CDR1 LNHDA, CDR2 SQIVND (reference sequence). This CDR3 is CATRGTSNQPQHF. The CDR3 coding sequence is TGTGCCACTCGGGGGACGAGCAATCAGCCCCAGCATTTT. The complete variable domain, with remaining parts taken from reference TRBV19 and TRBJ1-5, reads DGGITQSPKYLFRKEGQNVTLSCEQNLNHDAMYWYRQDPGQGLRLIYYSQIVNDFQKGDIAEGYSVSREKKESFPLTVTSAQKNPTAFYLCATRGTSNQPQHFGDGTRLSIL.

CDR3 residues: CASSVEGTANYGYTF. CDR3 nucleotide sequence: TGTGCCAGCAGCGTAGAAGGGACAGCCAACTATGGCTACACCTTC. The genes are TRBV9 and TRBJ1-2; TRBD1 aligns across 7 bases. The germline gives CDR1 SGDLS, CDR2 YYNGEE. This CDR3 is built from 15 residues. With 0 bases clipped from V and 2 bases from J, the junction kept 4 bases outside the gene matches.

The chain combines TRBV15 with TRBJ2-1, with TRBD2 matching 10 bases. CDR3 size: 16 residues. V was clipped by 3 bases and J by 0 bases; unmatched bases: 2. The V gene's germline CDR1 is LNHNV and CDR2 YYDKDF (reference sequence). DNA of the CDR3: TGTGCCACCAGCAGCCCTAGCGGGAGCTCCTACAATGAGCAGTTCTTC. Translation: CATSSPSGSSYNEQFF.

V usage is TRBV4-3 and J usage is TRBJ2-7, with 9 bases that match TRBD1. Germline CDR1 LGHNA, CDR2 YSLEER. V was pared by 1 base and J by 2 bases, with 0 bases of the junction left unmatched. The CDR3 has 14 amino acids. In nucleotides, the CDR3 is TGCGCCAGCAGCCAAGGGGACAGGGCCTACGAGCAGTACTTC. It encodes CASSQGDRAYEQYF.